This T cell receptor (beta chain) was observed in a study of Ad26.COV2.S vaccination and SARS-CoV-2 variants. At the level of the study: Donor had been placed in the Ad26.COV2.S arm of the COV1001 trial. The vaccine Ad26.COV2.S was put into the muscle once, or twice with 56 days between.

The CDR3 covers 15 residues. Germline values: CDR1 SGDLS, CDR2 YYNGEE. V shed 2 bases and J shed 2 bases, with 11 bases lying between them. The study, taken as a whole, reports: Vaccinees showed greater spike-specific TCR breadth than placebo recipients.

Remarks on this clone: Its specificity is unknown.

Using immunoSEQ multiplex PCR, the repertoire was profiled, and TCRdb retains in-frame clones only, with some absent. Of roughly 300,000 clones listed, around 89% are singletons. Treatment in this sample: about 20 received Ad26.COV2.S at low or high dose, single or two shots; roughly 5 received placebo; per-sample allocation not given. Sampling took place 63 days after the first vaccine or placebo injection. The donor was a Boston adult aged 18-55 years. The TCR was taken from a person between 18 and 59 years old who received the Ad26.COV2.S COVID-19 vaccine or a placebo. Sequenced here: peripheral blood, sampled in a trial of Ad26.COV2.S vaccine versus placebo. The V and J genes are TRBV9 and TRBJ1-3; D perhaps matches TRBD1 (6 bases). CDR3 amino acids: CASSVGQGPGNTIYF. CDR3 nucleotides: TGTGCCAGCAGCGTGGGCCAGGGGCCTGGAAACACCATATATTTT.